This T cell receptor beta chain was captured by sequencing in a study of CD8+ T cells in alopecia areata. Looking at the study overall: Patients in the study were on tofacitinib for 6 to 18 months, then off it for 6 months.

Deletions cut 1 base from V and 3 bases from J, with 7 bases between. CDR1 and CDR2 (germline): SGHAT, FQDESV (reference sequence). The CDR3 is made up of 13 amino acids. Specified treatment: oral pan-JAK inhibitor, 5-10 mg twice daily. Once RNA had been extracted, it was reverse transcribed into cDNA to act as the sequencing template. Profiling relied on immunoSEQ multiplex PCR, and the TCRdb table lists in-frame clones only, not all of them. Among fewer than 110,000 clones, 85% to 90% were seen once, and the ten largest hold more than 9.5%. The TCR comes from a human donor with alopecia areata. Specimen: CD8+ T cells sorted from blood, collected at approximately week 30, from a patient treated with tofacitinib. The V and J genes are TRBV11-1 and TRBJ2-7; D gene unclear. The CDR3 sequence: CASSLEQNYEQYF. Written as DNA, the CDR3 is TGTGCCAGCAGCTTAGAACAGAACTACGAGCAGTACTTC.